Below, 9 T cell receptor beta chains from the same sample are listed, as sequenced in a study of blood T cell repertoires in COVID-19. Assay used: immunoSEQ multiplex PCR; TCRdb lists only in-frame clones, some missing. The sample lists 25,000 or so clones; 88% were seen once. The sequenced material came from peripheral blood. These TCRs come from a woman aged 45-59 years with active COVID-19.

This rearrangement joins TRBV3-1 (or the pseudogene TRBV3-2) to TRBJ2-3; 7 bases fit TRBD2. This CDR3 spans 15 amino acids. V lost 0 bases, J lost 4 bases, and 4 bases stayed unmatched. Germline V lookup: CDR1 LGHDT, CDR2 YNNKEL (reference sequence). The CDR3 DNA sequence: TGTGCCAGCAGCCAAGAAGGACTAGGCTCAGATACGCAGTATTTT. It encodes CASSQEGLGSDTQYF.

The rearrangement joins TRBV7-9 to TRBJ2-1; TRBD1 is a possible D gene (5 bases). Germline V gene data show CDR1 as SEHNR and CDR2 as FQNEAQ (reference sequence). The CDR3 has 12 residues. Trimming cost V 2 bases and J 8 bases, with 7 bases left between them. The CDR3 spells CASSLQGDEQFF. The CDR3 region has the DNA TGTGCCAGCAGCTTACAGGGCGATGAGCAGTTCTTC.

This chain connects TRBV18 to TRBJ2-3, with 8 bases lining up with TRBD2. The germline CDR1 and CDR2 sequences are KGHSH and LQKENI. J gave up 3 bases and V 2 bases, and 4 bases lay outside the gene matches. CDR3 size: 15 residues. The CDR3 protein is CASSPEAGGTDTQYF. Here the CDR3 DNA reads TGTGCCAGCTCACCAGAGGCGGGGGGTACAGATACGCAGTATTTT.

This clone occurred once. The rearrangement uses TRBV27 and TRBJ2-2, with 9 nucleotides matching TRBD2. V was clipped by 8 bases and J by 0 bases; unmatched bases: 10. Germline V gene lookup returns CDR1 MNHEY and CDR2 SMNVEV (reference sequence). This CDR3 is 17 amino acids long. CDR3 in DNA: TGTGCCAGCTCACCCGCGGGAGGGCCCTCGAACACCGGGGAGCTGTTTTTT. Translation gives CASSPAGGPSNTGELFF.

This clone was found a few times. The V call is TRBV4-2, the J call TRBJ2-7, with D possibly TRBD2 on 5 matching bases. The CDR3 runs to 13 residues. The germline V gene has CDR1 LGHNA and CDR2 YNFKEQ. Trimming took off 8 bases at V and 3 bases at J, with 14 bases between the two ends. The CDR3 protein is CASSSLASYEQYF. The CDR3 DNA reads TGTGCCAGCTCTTCCCTAGCCAGCTACGAGCAGTACTTC.

The chain recombines TRBV18 with TRBJ1-2; TRBD1 is a possible D gene (5 bases). The CDR3 runs 15 residues. The V end was cut by 0 bases, the J end by 6 bases, with 14 bases between. Per germline, CDR1 KGHSH and CDR2 LQKENI. The DNA for the CDR3 is TGTGCCAGCTCACCACCTTCAAGCAGGGATCATGGCTACACCTTC. Its translation is CASSPPSSRDHGYTF.

CDR3 coding DNA: TGTGCCAGCTCACCACCCGGCAGGGGGAACACCGGGGAGCTGTTTTTT. The encoded protein is CASSPPGRGNTGELFF. This sequence joins TRBV18 and TRBJ2-2; D might be TRBD1 (6 bases). Looked up from germline, CDR1 is KGHSH and CDR2 is LQKENI. V gave up 0 bases and J gave up 1 base, with 9 bases separating them. This CDR3 contains 16 residues.

V and J are TRBV5-1 and TRBJ1-1; 9 bases line up with TRBD1. Germline CDR1 SGHRS, CDR2 YFSETQ. The CDR3 is made up of 15 amino acids. Trimming at V came to 3 bases and at J to 5 bases, leaving 8 bases not matched to a gene. The CDR3 protein is CASSSTGQGGTEAFF. CDR3 in DNA: TGCGCCAGCAGCTCAACGGGACAGGGAGGGACTGAAGCTTTCTTT. The full variable domain, with the rest looked up from reference TRBV5-1 and TRBJ1-1, is KAGVTQTPRYLIKTRGQQVTLSCSPISGHRSVSWYQQTPGQGLQFLFEYFSETQRNKGNFPGRFSGRQFSNSRSEMNVSTLELGDSALYLCASSSTGQGGTEAFFGQGTRLTVV.

The chain recombines TRBV2 with TRBJ2-7, with 9 bases aligning to TRBD2. J gave up 7 bases and V 3 bases, and 4 bases lay outside the gene matches. The length of the CDR3 is 13 residues. Germline V gene data show CDR1 as SNHLY and CDR2 as FYNNEI. The CDR3, as DNA: TGTGCCAGCAGTGAGGGACTAGCATGGGAGCAGTACTTC. Amino acid sequence: CASSEGLAWEQYF.